This T cell receptor (beta chain) was identified during a study of cytomegalovirus exposure and HLA in healthy donors. Study context: A subsequent analysis reported that the 120 or so validation repertoires were produced on the same platform that had also been used for the approximately 700 first-cohort repertoires. Study-level findings and limits: CMV antigen specificity of three CMV-associated chains was confirmed in vitro.

Trimming took off 0 bases at V and 7 bases at J, with 16 bases between the two ends. Germline V CDR1 and CDR2: SGDLS, YYNGEE. This CDR3 has 15 residues. The donors were members of the validation cohort, which comprised 120 subjects and was separate from the first cohort of some 680 subjects. This table comes from immunoSEQ multiplex PCR, and its TCRdb copy is limited to in-frame clones, with some not included. The sample has approximately 150,000 clones, roughly 87% seen once. Concerning this clone: The antigen remains unidentified.

The chain employs TRBV9 and TRBJ2-5; possibly TRBD1 for D (6 bases). The sequenced sample consisted of PBMCs. The sequence was collected from a man between 18 and 29 years old in good health and CMV-seropositive. The CDR3 region is CASSVESGAQGTQYF. The DNA of the CDR3 is TGTGCCAGCAGCGTAGAATCAGGGGCCCAGGGGACCCAGTACTTC.